These 32 T cell receptor beta chains share one sample of origin, sequenced in a study of shared clonotypes between healthy human individuals. The protocol was immunoSEQ multiplex PCR, while the TCRdb copy is restricted to in-frame clones and leaves out a portion. This repertoire shows hundreds of thousands of clones, 96% found once; its top ten account for more than 0.085%. Positive CCR7 selection of CD45RO-negative cells yielded the naive CD8 cells, and terminally differentiated effector memory CD45RA+ cells were excluded. Sequences were obtained from naive CD8+ T cells sorted from blood. These TCRs come from a woman aged 30 to 39 in good health.

The chain is built from TRBV7-6 and TRBJ2-5, with 10 bases lining up with TRBD2. After removal of 5 bases from V and 0 bases from J, the junction contained 6 bases not matched to a gene. Germline CDR1 and CDR2: SGHVS and FNYEAQ. This CDR3 region has 16 residues. The chain's CDR3 is CASSQGTSAYQETQYF. The CDR3 nucleotides read TGTGCCAGCAGCCAGGGGACTAGCGCGTACCAAGAGACCCAGTACTTC.

About this clone: The sample holds other DNA sequences that translate to the same CDR3. The rearrangement joins TRBV19 to TRBJ2-7; 7 bases align to TRBD1. The V gene's germline CDR1 is LNHDA and CDR2 SQIVND (reference sequence). V shed 6 bases, J shed 1 base, and the junction held 6 bases outside the gene matches. The CDR3 has 14 residues. This CDR3 reads CASSPGTASYEQYF. CDR3 in DNA: TGTGCCAGTAGCCCCGGGACAGCTTCCTACGAGCAGTACTTC.

The chain links TRBV7-9 to TRBJ2-1; no clear D. The CDR3 length is 11 residues. The germline V gene has CDR1 SEHNR and CDR2 FQNEAQ (reference sequence). V lost 4 bases and J 8 bases, leaving 6 bases between the germline ends. CDR3 sequence reads: CASSSQDEQFF. The CDR3 nucleotides are TGTGCCAGCAGCTCCCAGGATGAGCAGTTCTTC.

V is TRBV13 and J is TRBJ2-3; D not resolved. Germline-derived CDR1 and CDR2 are PRHDT and FYEKMQ (reference sequence). Trimming took off 1 base at V and 6 bases at J, with 8 bases between the two ends. This CDR3 spans 13 amino acids. Here the CDR3 reads CASSLVAEDTQYF. The CDR3 DNA follows: TGTGCCAGCAGCTTAGTTGCGGAGGATACGCAGTATTTT.

V is TRBV27 and J is TRBJ2-7, with 8 bases identical to TRBD1. This CDR3 has 16 residues. Trimming at V came to 0 bases and at J to 6 bases, leaving 10 bases not matched to a gene. Germline V lookup: CDR1 MNHEY, CDR2 SMNVEV (reference sequence). The CDR3 DNA reads TGTGCCAGCAGTTTATCATCCGGGACAGGAGTGCGCGAGCAGTACTTC. Protein product: CASSLSSGTGVREQYF.

The gene calls are TRBV19 and TRBJ1-5; D gene ambiguous. V lost 3 bases to trimming and J lost 1 base, with 7 bases between them. This CDR3 is built from 14 residues. The V gene's germline CDR1 is LNHDA and CDR2 SQIVND (reference sequence). The CDR3 DNA reads TGTGCCAGTAGTATTCCCCCCAGCAATCAGCCCCAGCATTTT. Translated: CASSIPPSNQPQHF. Using reference TRBV19 and TRBJ1-5 for the parts outside the CDR3, the full variable domain is DGGITQSPKYLFRKEGQNVTLSCEQNLNHDAMYWYRQDPGQGLRLIYYSQIVNDFQKGDIAEGYSVSREKKESFPLTVTSAQKNPTAFYLCASSIPPSNQPQHFGDGTRLSIL.

The chain has TRBV2 and TRBJ2-1; 12 nucleotides align to TRBD2. V was pared by 2 bases and J by 5 bases, with 4 bases of the junction left unmatched. CDR1 SNHLY and CDR2 FYNNEI come from the germline V gene. The CDR3 loop spans 16 amino acids. CDR3 region: CASSERLAGVDNEQFF. For the CDR3, the DNA is TGTGCCAGCAGTGAAAGACTAGCGGGAGTGGACAATGAGCAGTTCTTC.

The chain combines TRBV27 with TRBJ2-2, with 9 bases fitting TRBD2. With 5 bases clipped from V and 5 bases from J, the junction kept 18 bases outside the gene matches. The CDR3 consists of 19 residues. Germline V lookup: CDR1 MNHEY, CDR2 SMNVEV (reference sequence). The CDR3 protein is CASSPIQTLAGEGTGELFF. DNA of the CDR3: TGTGCCAGCAGTCCCATACAAACCTTAGCGGGAGAGGGAACCGGGGAGCTGTTTTTT.

V gene TRBV2 combines with J gene TRBJ1-5; 10 bases agree with TRBD1. CDR3 length: 19 amino acids. J gave up 0 bases and V 3 bases, and 11 bases lay outside the gene matches. Per the germline V gene, CDR1 is SNHLY and CDR2 is FYNNEI. The CDR3 protein is CASSDEDGQGDLSNQPQHF. In DNA, the CDR3 is TGTGCCAGCAGTGATGAGGACGGACAGGGGGACCTTAGCAATCAGCCCCAGCATTTT.

V gene TRBV19 combines with J gene TRBJ2-7, with 11 bases matching TRBD2. J lost 6 bases, V lost 5 bases, and 12 bases had no gene match. The germline V gene encodes CDR1 LNHDA and CDR2 SQIVND (reference sequence). This CDR3 region has 16 residues. The CDR3 region is CASSPLAGGVPGEQYF. The CDR3 DNA reads as TGTGCCAGTAGTCCTTTAGCGGGAGGGGTTCCGGGCGAGCAGTACTTC.

A note on this clone: This specimen includes other DNA sequences encoding the same CDR3. The genes are TRBV28 and TRBJ2-7; D is ambiguous. CDR3 length equals 11 residues. V lost 5 bases, J lost 2 bases, and 4 bases lay in between. The germline V gene encodes CDR1 MDHEN and CDR2 SYDVKM. The chain's CDR3 is CASSGTYEQYF. The CDR3 DNA reads TGTGCCAGCAGTGGTACCTACGAGCAGTACTTC.

The chain uses TRBV7-2 and TRBJ2-7; a possible D gene is TRBD2 (6 bases). CDR1 and CDR2 from the germline V gene are SGHTA and FQGNSA. This CDR3 is 16 amino acids long. Trimming left V 5 bases short and J 3 bases short, with 20 bases between. CDR3 DNA sequence: TGTGCCAGCAGCCCCATGAGGCTAGCGCCTTACTACGAGCAGTACTTC. This translates into CASSPMRLAPYYEQYF.

The chain uses TRBV27 and TRBJ2-7; D remains unclear. V lost 6 bases and J lost 2, with 17 bases in between. The CDR3 is 15 amino acids. Looked up from germline, CDR1 is MNHEY and CDR2 is SMNVEV (reference sequence). CDR3 nucleotides: TGTGCCAGCAGCCGCCCGGGTCCCCTCACCTACGAGCAGTACTTC. The encoded protein is CASSRPGPLTYEQYF.

CDR3 DNA sequence: TGTGCCAGCAGTTTGGTGACAGGGGGCACGGATTACTATGGCTACACCTTC. Its protein is CASSLVTGGTDYYGYTF. The chain couples TRBV28 to TRBJ1-2, with 10 positions matching TRBD1. V shed 3 bases, J shed 3 bases, and the junction held 10 bases outside the gene matches. This CDR3 has 17 residues. CDR1 is MDHEN, CDR2 SYDVKM, per germline.

This clone was seen a single time. In DNA, the CDR3 is TGTGCCAGCAGTTTATCCCGGGACTATCACTACGAGCAGTACTTC. As protein: CASSLSRDYHYEQYF. The chain couples TRBV27 to TRBJ2-7, with 7 bases that match TRBD2. With V trimmed by 0 bases and J by 3 bases, 5 bases remained unmatched. Germline V gene lookup returns CDR1 MNHEY and CDR2 SMNVEV (reference sequence). The CDR3 has 15 amino acids.

Only a few counts were recorded for this clone. CDR3 sequence: CASSAHSGTGYGYTF. The CDR3 region has the DNA TGTGCCAGCAGCGCCCACTCTGGGACAGGGTATGGCTACACCTTC. J is TRBJ1-2 and V is TRBV11-2, with TRBD1 matching 9 bases. V dropped 5 bases and J dropped 5; count of bases not matched to a gene: 9. The CDR3 contains 15 residues. CDR1 is SGHAT and CDR2 is FQNNGV in the germline V gene.

The rearrangement uses TRBV10-2 and TRBJ2-5; tentative D call: TRBD1 (5 bases). Trimming removed 0 bases from V and 0 bases from J, with 14 bases in between. This CDR3 is 17 amino acids long. In germline, CDR1 is WSHSY, CDR2 SAAADI. The CDR3 DNA follows: TGCGCCAGCAGTGAGTCGGGAACGACAGTAAACCAAGAGACCCAGTACTTC. Translating it yields CASSESGTTVNQETQYF.

CDR3 sequence: CASSTLTGGYNEQFF. The CDR3, as DNA: TGCGCCAGCAGCACGCTTACGGGGGGGTACAATGAGCAGTTCTTC. The chain carries TRBV4-1 and TRBJ2-1, with 8 bases fitting TRBD2. V was pared by 5 bases and J by 4 bases, with 7 bases of the junction left unmatched. Germline V gene sequence: CDR1 MGHRA, CDR2 YSYEKL. The CDR3 is 15 amino acids.

Comment on this clone: This sample includes further DNA sequences coding for the same CDR3. This rearrangement joins TRBV27 to TRBJ1-2, with 8 bases fitting TRBD1. The V gene end was trimmed by 5 bases and the J gene end by 8 bases; junction bases not matched to a gene: 4. The CDR3 is 12 residues long. Germline V CDR1 and CDR2: MNHEY, SMNVEV (reference sequence). CDR3 bases: TGTGCCAGCAGTCAGGGGGCGGGCGGCTACACCTTC. It codes for CASSQGAGGYTF.

This chain links TRBV5-5 with TRBJ2-2; D perhaps matches TRBD1 (6 bases). The germline CDR1 and CDR2 sequences are SGHKS and YYEKEE (reference sequence). The CDR3 is made up of 11 amino acids. The germline V and J ends were trimmed by 9 bases and 6 bases, with 9 bases remaining between them. The CDR3 is CATQGAGELFF. CDR3 bases: TGTGCCACACAGGGTGCCGGGGAGCTGTTTTTT.

The chain links TRBV9 to TRBJ2-5; D may match TRBD1 or TRBD2 (5 bases each). Germline CDR1 is SGDLS and CDR2 is YYNGEE. CDR3 length: 15 residues. Trimming left V 3 bases short and J 5 bases short, with 17 bases between. The CDR3 sequence is CASSAGDLEAETQYF. CDR3 bases: TGTGCCAGCAGCGCTGGGGACCTTGAGGCCGAGACCCAGTACTTC.

The J gene is TRBJ2-5, the V gene TRBV15; a possible D gene is TRBD2 (6 bases). The ends were cut back, 4 bases at V and 5 bases at J, with 17 bases in the middle. Germline V CDR1 and CDR2: LNHNV, YYDKDF (reference sequence). The CDR3 loop spans 15 amino acids. The CDR3 DNA reads TGTGCCACCAGCAACCGGGACTTGTTGGGGGAGACCCAGTACTTC. It translates to CATSNRDLLGETQYF.

The V call is TRBV19, the J call TRBJ2-7; 10 bases fit TRBD2. This CDR3 spans 13 amino acids. The germline V gene has CDR1 LNHDA and CDR2 SQIVND (reference sequence). The trim removed 9 bases at V and 5 bases at J, leaving 7 bases unmatched. CDR3 in DNA: TGTGCCAGCTCGGGAGCGGGAGGGAACGAGCAGTACTTC. This encodes CASSGAGGNEQYF.

The table lists this clone with a count of one. Within the sample, other DNA sequences also encode this same CDR3. V usage is TRBV27 and J usage is TRBJ2-7; D may be TRBD2 (6 bases). Germline CDR1 MNHEY, CDR2 SMNVEV (reference sequence). The CDR3 extends over 15 amino acids. Between the trimmed V and J ends, which lost 3 bases and 2 bases, there was a span of 14 bases. CDR3 DNA: TGTGCCAGCAGTTTGCGGGGACTGCTAACCTACGAGCAGTACTTC. Protein sequence: CASSLRGLLTYEQYF.

J is TRBJ2-5 and V is TRBV4-1, with 14 bases aligning to TRBD2. V lost 5 bases and J lost 5; bases outside the gene matches: 4. Germline CDR1 is MGHRA and CDR2 is YSYEKL. The CDR3 sequence is 15 residues long. The CDR3 spells CASSIRTSGRETQYF. The CDR3 nucleotides are TGCGCCAGCAGCATCCGGACTAGCGGGAGGGAGACCCAGTACTTC.

The rearrangement links TRBV11-2 to TRBJ1-5, with D uncertain. CDR3 length equals 15 residues. The germline V gene encodes CDR1 SGHAT and CDR2 FQNNGV. V lost 0 bases, J lost 4 bases, and 10 bases lay in between. CDR3 DNA: TGTGCCAGCAGCTTAGAGGGCAGCCTTAATCAGCCCCAGCATTTT. Translation gives CASSLEGSLNQPQHF.

The rearrangement joins TRBV9 to TRBJ2-3; D is possibly TRBD2 (6 bases). Trimming removed 0 bases at V and 4 bases at J, with 12 bases between. Germline CDR1 SGDLS, CDR2 YYNGEE. CDR3 length equals 15 residues. The CDR3 bases are TGTGCCAGCAGCGTAGCTGGCGGGACGGCAGATACGCAGTATTTT. This codes for CASSVAGGTADTQYF.

V gene TRBV9 combines with J gene TRBJ2-3; D not resolved. V gave up 0 bases and J gave up 4 bases, with 9 bases separating them. CDR1 is SGDLS and CDR2 is YYNGEE in the germline V gene. This CDR3 has 14 residues. The CDR3 reads CASSVVETADTQYF. Here the CDR3 DNA reads TGTGCCAGCAGCGTAGTGGAAACAGCAGATACGCAGTATTTT.

The chain is built from TRBV23-1 and TRBJ2-1; 14 bases align to TRBD2. TRBV23-1 is an open reading frame, and its role is uncertain. V shed 0 bases, J shed 10 bases, and the junction held 14 bases outside the gene matches. This CDR3 has 19 residues. The CDR3 protein is CASSQSSTEGLAGEREQFF. The CDR3 DNA is TGCGCCAGCAGTCAATCTAGTACGGAGGGACTAGCGGGAGAGAGAGAGCAGTTCTTC.

This chain links TRBV7-9 with TRBJ2-7; D is unresolved. CDR1 and CDR2 (germline): SEHNR, FQNEAQ (reference sequence). The CDR3 covers 12 residues. Trimming pared 5 bases from V and 5 bases from J, leaving 10 bases between. The CDR3 protein is CASSPTVDEQYF. CDR3 nucleotides: TGTGCCAGCAGCCCCACCGTGGACGAGCAGTACTTC.

The V and J genes are TRBV27 and TRBJ2-7; 8 bases agree with TRBD2. J was trimmed by 3 bases and V by 6 bases; bases with no gene match: 7. The CDR3 spans 14 residues. CDR1 is MNHEY and CDR2 is SMNVEV in the germline V gene (reference sequence). The CDR3, as DNA: TGTGCCAGCAGCCGGGGGGGGAACCTCTACGAGCAGTACTTC. Translation: CASSRGGNLYEQYF.

The chain links TRBV29-1 to TRBJ1-1, with 7 bases aligning to TRBD1. Looked up from germline, CDR1 is SQVTM and CDR2 is ANQGSEA. This CDR3 has 12 amino acids. The J segment lost 5 bases and the V segment lost 5 bases, leaving 5 bases of the junction unmatched. The CDR3 loop is CSVTRGGTEAFF. DNA for the CDR3: TGCAGCGTTACCAGGGGGGGGACTGAAGCTTTCTTT.